The 26 T cell receptor beta chains given below trace back to one sample, sequenced in a study of blood T cell repertoires in COVID-19. Assay used: immunoSEQ multiplex PCR; TCRdb lists only in-frame clones, some missing. The sample has 340,000 or so clones; 70% to 90% are singletons. Sequencing input: PBMCs or T cells enriched from blood (not recorded which). The receptor source for this set is a woman between 35 and 50 years old with acute COVID-19.

The V call is TRBV27, the J call TRBJ2-7; 8 positions match TRBD1. Germline V CDR1 and CDR2: MNHEY, SMNVEV (reference sequence). With V trimmed by 3 bases and J by 4 bases, 14 bases remained unmatched. The CDR3 loop spans 17 amino acids. CDR3 DNA: TGTGCCAGCAGTTTTCGACTTCCCGCGGACAGGGTGTACGAGCAGTACTTC. Translated: CASSFRLPADRVYEQYF.

V usage is TRBV7-9 and J usage is TRBJ2-1, with D possibly being TRBD2 (6 bases). CDR3 size: 14 residues. Germline CDR1 and CDR2: SEHNR and FQNEAQ (reference sequence). The ends were cut back, 5 bases at V and 10 bases at J, with 18 bases in the middle. CDR3 sequence (DNA): TGTGCCAGCAGCCCCCACCCGCTAGCGCCAGAGCAGTTCTTC. Its translation is CASSPHPLAPEQFF.

V is TRBV28 and J is TRBJ2-7; weak D call: TRBD1 (6 bases). This CDR3 has 15 amino acids. Trimming left V 4 bases short and J 4 bases short, with 17 bases between. CDR1 is MDHEN and CDR2 is SYDVKM in the germline V gene. The CDR3 sequence: CASSSFMTGTYEQYF. CDR3 nucleotides: TGTGCCAGCAGTTCCTTCATGACAGGAACTTACGAGCAGTACTTC.

V usage is TRBV19 and J usage is TRBJ1-6, with 7 bases that match TRBD1. V lost 6 bases and J lost 8; bases outside the gene matches: 13. CDR3 length: 16 residues. Germline loops: CDR1 LNHDA, CDR2 SQIVND (reference sequence). CDR3 coding DNA: TGTGCCAGTAGCGTAGGTGGACAGGAGGTGGATTCACCCCTCCACTTT. Translated: CASSVGGQEVDSPLHF.

V and J are TRBV4-1 and TRBJ1-1; D unresolved. CDR1 is MGHRA and CDR2 is YSYEKL in the germline V gene. The ends were cut back, 3 bases at V and 10 bases at J, with 18 bases in the middle. This CDR3 region has 14 residues. CDR3 DNA sequence: TGCGCCAGCAGCCACCCCCGCGCGGAGTTCGGAGCTTTCTTT. It yields the protein CASSHPRAEFGAFF.

The count of this clone is one. The chain employs TRBV7-3 and TRBJ2-1; possibly TRBD2 for D (6 bases). The V end lost 5 bases, the J end lost 4 bases, and 18 bases lay between the germline ends. Germline assignment: CDR1 SGHTA and CDR2 FQGTGA. The CDR3 length is 16 residues. In nucleotides, the CDR3 is TGTGCCAGCAGCGACGGGACTCGTGGATCTTACAATGAGCAGTTCTTC. Protein product: CASSDGTRGSYNEQFF.

This sequence joins TRBV6-2 or TRBV6-3 and TRBJ2-3; 10 nucleotides line up with TRBD2. This CDR3 region has 18 residues. Trimming took 2 bases from V and 0 from J; bases not matched to a gene: 8. CDR1 is MNHEY and CDR2 is SVGEGT in the germline V gene. The CDR3 DNA follows: TGTGCCAGCAGTTACCCCCTCTCTAGCGGGGGTAGCACAGATACGCAGTATTTT. Amino acid sequence: CASSYPLSSGGSTDTQYF.

On this clone: Other DNA sequences in the sample encode the same CDR3. CDR3 residues: CASSLGQGNTIYF. In nucleotides, the CDR3 is TGTGCCAGCAGCCTCGGACAGGGGAACACCATATATTTT. The rearrangement links TRBV7-3 to TRBJ1-3; 9 bases line up with TRBD1. The CDR3 runs 13 residues. Germline V gene sequence: CDR1 SGHTA, CDR2 FQGTGA. V trimming: 5 bases; J trimming: 7 bases; junction bases outside the gene matches: 3. The full variable domain, rest sourced from reference TRBV7-3 and TRBJ1-3, is GAGVSQTPSNKVTEKGKYVELRCDPISGHTALYWYRQSLGQGPEFLIYFQGTGAADDSGLPNDRFFAVRPEGSVSTLKIQRTERGDSAVYLCASSLGQGNTIYFGEGSWLTVV.

The chain links TRBV5-4 to TRBJ1-4, with D possibly being TRBD1 (6 bases). Germline loops: CDR1 SGHNT, CDR2 YYREEE (reference sequence). V was pared by 4 bases and J by 8 bases, with 12 bases between. This CDR3 region has 13 residues. The CDR3 nucleotides read TGTGCCAGCAGCCCAAAGGGGGGGGAAAAACTGTTTTTT. Translated, it gives CASSPKGGEKLFF. The full variable domain, rest sourced from reference TRBV5-4 and TRBJ1-4, is ETGVTQSPTHLIKTRGQQVTLRCSSQSGHNTVSWYQQALGQGPQFIFQYYREEENGRGNFPPRFSGLQFPNYSSELNVNALELDDSALYLCASSPKGGEKLFFGSGTQLSVL.

This sequence joins TRBV19 and TRBJ1-1, with a possible D match to TRBD1 (5 bases). This CDR3 is 12 amino acids long. Germline V gives CDR1 LNHDA, CDR2 SQIVND (reference sequence). Trimming left V 8 bases short and J 1 base short, with 8 bases between. The CDR3: CASFDRNTEAFF. The CDR3 DNA reads TGTGCCAGTTTCGACAGGAACACTGAAGCTTTCTTT.

V and J are TRBV27 and TRBJ1-1; a possible D gene is TRBD1 (6 bases). CDR3 length: 16 amino acids. The V end was cut by 3 bases, the J end by 3 bases, with 17 bases between. Germline CDR1 MNHEY, CDR2 SMNVEV (reference sequence). In DNA form, the CDR3 reads TGTGCCAGCAGTTTGTACGGGGGGCCGAGGGACACTGAAGCTTTCTTT. Translated: CASSLYGGPRDTEAFF.

The J gene is TRBJ1-2, the V gene TRBV19; 7 nucleotides align to TRBD1. The V gene end was trimmed by 6 bases and the J gene end by 8 bases; junction bases not matched to a gene: 18. CDR1 is LNHDA and CDR2 is SQIVND in the germline V gene (reference sequence). This CDR3 contains 16 residues. The CDR3 DNA follows: TGTGCCAGTAGGCCAGGACAGGCCCCGATCCTAGGGGGCTACACCTTC. Protein product: CASRPGQAPILGGYTF.

The rearrangement joins TRBV28 to TRBJ1-2, with D perhaps matching TRBD1 (5 bases). Trimming shortened V by 6 bases and J by 3 bases, and 11 bases separated the two germline ends. Germline V gives CDR1 MDHEN, CDR2 SYDVKM. This CDR3 has 13 amino acids. CDR3 coding DNA: TGTGCCAGCAGAGGGGTGGAATACTATGGCTACACCTTC. Translated, it gives CASRGVEYYGYTF.

V usage is TRBV6-5 and J usage is TRBJ1-2; possibly TRBD1 for D (5 bases). V was trimmed by 0 bases and J by 8 bases, leaving 16 bases between them. This CDR3 comprises 15 residues. The V gene's germline CDR1 is MNHEY and CDR2 SVGAGI. CDR3 amino acids: CASSYSSSGFLGYTF. In nucleotides, the CDR3 is TGTGCCAGCAGTTACTCCTCTTCAGGGTTCTTGGGCTACACCTTC.

J is TRBJ1-5 and V is TRBV21-1; TRBD1, the table's D call, was not compared with the DNA. TRBV21-1 is described as a pseudogene. There are 17 residues in the CDR3. The CDR3 reads CASPPRTVERSNQPQHF. DNA for the CDR3: TGTGCCTCACCTCCAAGGACAGTGGAGAGAAGCAATCAGCCCCAGCATTTT.

The chain carries TRBV27 and TRBJ1-2; D may be TRBD1 (6 bases). The length of the CDR3 is 12 residues. Germline lookup yields CDR1 MNHEY and CDR2 SMNVEV (reference sequence). V lost 7 bases to trimming and J lost 3 bases, with 9 bases between them. The CDR3 here is CASNGTHYGYTF. CDR3 bases: TGTGCCAGCAACGGGACACACTATGGCTACACCTTC.

This chain links TRBV4-2 with TRBJ1-5; D call uncertain. Deletions cut 2 bases from V and 4 bases from J, with 12 bases between. The CDR3 is 15 amino acids. The germline V gene has CDR1 LGHNA and CDR2 YNFKEQ. In DNA, the CDR3 is TGTGCCAGCAGCCAACCCGGGAGAATAAATCAGCCCCAGCATTTT. As protein: CASSQPGRINQPQHF.

The count of this clone is one. The genes are TRBV2 and TRBJ1-4; no definite D call. Germline-derived CDR1 and CDR2 are SNHLY and FYNNEI. V was pared by 4 bases and J by 3 bases, with 9 bases between. The CDR3 runs to 14 residues. The CDR3 region is CASSGRSPNEKLFF. The CDR3 nucleotides read TGTGCCAGCAGTGGGAGGAGTCCTAATGAAAAACTGTTTTTT. Complete variable domain (other parts from reference TRBV2 and TRBJ1-4): EPEVTQTPSHQVTQMGQEVILRCVPISNHLYFYWYRQILGQKVEFLVSFYNNEISEKSEIFDDQFSVERPDGSNFTLKIRSTKLEDSAMYFCASSGRSPNEKLFFGSGTQLSVL.

The V gene is TRBV9, the J gene TRBJ2-1; possible D gene TRBD1, 6 bases. This CDR3 has 15 residues. Trimming removed 4 bases at V and 3 bases at J, with 14 bases between. Germline V gene sequence: CDR1 SGDLS, CDR2 YYNGEE. The CDR3 DNA is TGTGCCAGCAGCAGCGACAGGATGGACTACAATGAGCAGTTCTTC. Its protein product is CASSSDRMDYNEQFF.

The J gene is TRBJ1-4, the V gene TRBV29-1; 9 bases are a match to TRBD1. Looked up from germline, CDR1 is SQVTM and CDR2 is ANQGSEA. This CDR3 has 17 amino acids. The J segment lost 0 bases and the V segment lost 6 bases, leaving 11 bases of the junction unmatched. CDR3 protein: CSVDTGGPDATNEKLFF. As DNA, the CDR3 is TGCAGCGTGGATACAGGGGGCCCAGACGCAACTAATGAAAAACTGTTTTTT.

This clone was picked up a small number of times. The V and J genes are TRBV3-1 (or the pseudogene TRBV3-2) and TRBJ2-7, with D possibly being TRBD2 (5 bases). Germline V lookup: CDR1 LGHDT, CDR2 YNNKEL (reference sequence). Trimming took 0 bases from V and 6 from J, leaving 15 bases between them. This CDR3 region has 15 residues. The CDR3 nucleotides are TGTGCCAGCAGCCAAGATCAGCACAGCCGGGGCGAGCAGTACTTC. As protein: CASSQDQHSRGEQYF.

The CDR3 DNA follows: TGTGCCAGCAGAGGGGGTGACGAAGAGACCCAGTACTTC. This gives the protein CASRGGDEETQYF. The genes are TRBV6-5 and TRBJ2-5; possibly TRBD1 for D (6 bases). Trimming removed 6 bases from V and 3 bases from J, with 11 bases in between. Germline V gene data show CDR1 as MNHEY and CDR2 as SVGAGI. This CDR3 region has 13 residues.

This chain uses TRBV3-1 (or the pseudogene TRBV3-2) with TRBJ1-1, with a tentative D call TRBD1 (5 bases). V was cut by 4 bases and J by 6 bases, with 9 bases left in between. Germline V CDR1 and CDR2: LGHDT, YNNKEL (reference sequence). The length of the CDR3 is 12 residues. The CDR3 loop is CASSRGGSEAFF. CDR3 in DNA: TGTGCCAGCAGCCGCGGGGGATCTGAAGCTTTCTTT.

V usage is TRBV6-5 and J usage is TRBJ1-1; D is ambiguous. CDR1 and CDR2 from the germline V gene are MNHEY and SVGAGI. Trimming removed 2 bases from V and 11 bases from J, with 15 bases in between. This CDR3 region has 13 residues. The CDR3 region is CASSYESGSVAFF. In nucleotides, the CDR3 is TGTGCCAGCAGTTACGAGTCAGGCAGTGTCGCTTTCTTT.

The chain is built from TRBV3-1 (or the pseudogene TRBV3-2) and TRBJ1-2; D gene ambiguous. CDR1 and CDR2 (germline): LGHDT, YNNKEL (reference sequence). V was cut by 2 bases and J by 4 bases, with 14 bases left in between. The CDR3 runs 15 residues. The CDR3: CASSQQVGTAYGYTF. The CDR3 nucleotides read TGTGCCAGCAGCCAACAAGTCGGAACAGCCTATGGCTACACCTTC.

J is TRBJ1-1 and V is TRBV5-8; D is possibly TRBD1 (6 bases). The CDR3 extends over 15 amino acids. Germline CDR1 SGHTS, CDR2 YDEGEE. Trimming removed 4 bases from V and 0 bases from J, with 13 bases in between. The CDR3 region has the DNA TGTGCCAGCAGCCCGGCCGGGACAATGAACACTGAAGCTTTCTTT. Protein sequence: CASSPAGTMNTEAFF. Full variable domain (rest looked up from reference TRBV5-8 and TRBJ1-1): EAGVTQSPTHLIKTRGQQATLRCSPISGHTSVYWYQQALGLGLQFLLWYDEGEERNRGNFPPRFSGRQFPNYSSELNVNALELEDSALYLCASSPAGTMNTEAFFGQGTRLTVV.